This T cell receptor (beta chain) was sequenced for a study of blood T cells in healthy people across ages. Study-level points and caveats: Underestimates were what the diversity estimates from one million T cells were considered to be. Comparison with aged donors showed that long-lived donors had more naive CD4+ cells and higher diversity. No conclusive comparison of naive versus antigen-experienced cells was possible with unsorted PBMCs.

The CDR3 extends over 10 amino acids. Germline CDR1 reads SGDLS; CDR2 reads YYNGEE. Details on this clonotype: Antigen unknown.

Caucasian individuals from Russia who were healthy and aged roughly 6 to 100 acted as donors. The authors ran a second PCR of 7 to 11 cycles using a sample-barcoded 5' primer and a J-beta primer mix. One entry per CDR3 protein, called by TCRdb with MiXCR from the 5' RACE reads. The sample yields approximately 1.5 million distinct CDR3 sequences, 35% to 45% seen once. The sequence was collected from a woman between 18 and 29 years old in good health. The specimen was blood. The chain uses TRBV9 and TRBJ2-5; unclear D gene. The J call may be faulty, since TRBJ2-7 better matches the DNA end. The CDR3 region has the DNA TGTGCCAGCAGCTGGCACGAGCAGTACTTC. It specifies CASSWHEQYF.